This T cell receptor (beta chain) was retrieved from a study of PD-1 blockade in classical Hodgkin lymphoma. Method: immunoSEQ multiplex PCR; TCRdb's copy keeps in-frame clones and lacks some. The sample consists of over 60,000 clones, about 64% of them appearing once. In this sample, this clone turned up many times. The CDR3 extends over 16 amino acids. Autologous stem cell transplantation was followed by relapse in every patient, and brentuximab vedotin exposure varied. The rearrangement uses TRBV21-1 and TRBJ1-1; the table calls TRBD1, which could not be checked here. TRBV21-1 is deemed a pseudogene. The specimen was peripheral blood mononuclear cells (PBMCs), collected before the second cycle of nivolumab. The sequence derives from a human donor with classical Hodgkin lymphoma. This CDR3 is CASSKAGGEGDTEAFF. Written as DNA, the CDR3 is TGTGCCAGCAGCAAAGCAGGGGGCGAGGGTGACACTGAAGCTTTCTTT.